The 21 T cell receptor beta chains in this list originate from one sample, sequenced in a study of shared clonotypes between healthy human individuals. The method was immunoSEQ multiplex PCR; TCRdb's version includes in-frame clones alone and lacks a portion of them. The table shows around 2.5 million clones, with under 95% occurring only once. Sequenced material: naive CD4+ T cells from PBMCs. The subset was: CD45RA+ positively selected. Receptors originate from a man between 18 and 35 years old in good health. Some clones in this sample may be carry-over from other donors' samples.

The rearrangement links TRBV13 to TRBJ2-1; tentative D call: TRBD2 (5 bases). The germline V gene has CDR1 PRHDT and CDR2 FYEKMQ (reference sequence). The germline V and J ends were trimmed by 5 bases and 4 bases, with 12 bases remaining between them. The CDR3 has 14 residues. The CDR3 DNA follows: TGTGCCAGCAGCACGGTCCGAGGGTACAATGAGCAGTTCTTC. Translated: CASSTVRGYNEQFF.

V is TRBV19 and J is TRBJ1-4; D unclear. V lost 2 bases and J lost 8, with 3 bases in between. The CDR3 spans 11 residues. Germline V gives CDR1 LNHDA, CDR2 SQIVND (reference sequence). The CDR3, as DNA: TGTGCCAGTAGTATAAGGGAAAAACTGTTTTTT. Translating it yields CASSIREKLFF.

Details on this clone: This same CDR3 is encoded by further DNA sequences in the sample. The chain combines TRBV5-1 with TRBJ2-5; 14 bases are a match to TRBD2. Germline V gene lookup returns CDR1 SGHRS and CDR2 YFSETQ. V shed 3 bases and J 4 bases; nucleotides not matched to a gene: 5. The CDR3 covers 16 residues. The CDR3 reads CASSWGLAGVGETQYF. For the CDR3, the DNA is TGCGCCAGCAGCTGGGGACTAGCGGGAGTGGGAGAGACCCAGTACTTC.

V is TRBV5-1 and J is TRBJ2-3, with D possibly matching TRBD2 (6 bases). This CDR3 is 15 amino acids long. Germline V CDR1 and CDR2: SGHRS, YFSETQ. Trimming took 4 bases from V and 4 from J, leaving 16 bases between them. Written as DNA, the CDR3 is TGCGCCAGCAGCCCGACGGGAGCCGGCTCAGATACGCAGTATTTT. The encoded protein is CASSPTGAGSDTQYF.

V usage is TRBV5-1 and J usage is TRBJ2-7; 10 bases map to TRBD2. This CDR3 spans 15 amino acids. V lost 0 bases and J lost 4; bases outside the gene matches: 4. Germline CDR1 SGHRS, CDR2 YFSETQ. The CDR3: CASSLDPSGSYEQYF. The CDR3 region has the DNA TGCGCCAGCAGCTTGGACCCTAGCGGGAGTTACGAGCAGTACTTC.

The chain couples TRBV29-1 to TRBJ1-1, with 7 bases fitting TRBD1. The germline V gene has CDR1 SQVTM and CDR2 ANQGSEA. The CDR3 runs to 13 residues. The trim removed 6 bases at V and 0 bases at J, leaving 4 bases unmatched. CDR3 in DNA: TGCAGCGTAACAGGGGTCTTGAACACTGAAGCTTTCTTT. Amino acids: CSVTGVLNTEAFF.

This chain links TRBV4-3 with TRBJ2-5; D is tentatively TRBD1 or TRBD2 (5 bases each). Per the germline V gene, CDR1 is LGHNA and CDR2 is YSLEER. The CDR3 has 15 residues. Trimming removed 0 bases from V and 5 bases from J, with 13 bases in between. CDR3 nucleotides: TGCGCCAGCAGCCAAGAAGGGAGCCCAGGGGAGACCCAGTACTTC. Encoded protein: CASSQEGSPGETQYF.

The chain carries TRBV29-1 and TRBJ2-5; D may match TRBD1 or TRBD2 (5 bases each). The CDR3 is made up of 13 amino acids. The V gene's germline CDR1 is SQVTM and CDR2 ANQGSEA. Trimming cost V 7 bases and J 1 base, with 13 bases left between them. CDR3 sequence (DNA): TGCAGCGGTTACCGGGGCCTCCAAGAGACCCAGTACTTC. The encoded protein is CSGYRGLQETQYF.

This chain links TRBV30 with TRBJ1-1; 12 nucleotides match TRBD1. Trimming cost V 7 bases and J 5 bases; bases outside gene matches: 11. Germline CDR1 reads GTSNPN; CDR2 reads SVGIG (reference sequence). The CDR3 consists of 15 residues. The CDR3 region is CASQGQGAFGTEAFF. CDR3 nucleotide sequence: TGTGCCTCCCAGGGACAGGGGGCTTTTGGGACTGAAGCTTTCTTT. The complete variable domain, with remaining parts taken from reference TRBV30 and TRBJ1-1, reads SQTIHQWPATLVQPVGSPLSLECTVEGTSNPNLYWYRQAAGRGLQLLFYSVGIGQISSEVPQNLSASRPQDRQFILSSKKLLLSDSGFYLCASQGQGAFGTEAFFGQGTRLTVV.

V gene TRBV7-3 combines with J gene TRBJ2-1; 12 bases line up with TRBD2. CDR1 and CDR2 (germline): SGHTA, FQGTGA. Trimming removed 3 bases from V and 0 bases from J; junction bases left unmatched: 3. The CDR3 spans 17 residues. In nucleotides, the CDR3 is TGTGCCAGCAGCTTCCGGACTAGCGGGGTCTCCTACAATGAGCAGTTCTTC. It translates to CASSFRTSGVSYNEQFF. The complete variable domain, with remaining parts taken from reference TRBV7-3 and TRBJ2-1, reads GAGVSQTPSNKVTEKGKYVELRCDPISGHTALYWYRQSLGQGPEFLIYFQGTGAADDSGLPNDRFFAVRPEGSVSTLKIQRTERGDSAVYLCASSFRTSGVSYNEQFFGPGTRLTVL.

V usage is TRBV28 and J usage is TRBJ2-3; 7 nucleotides match TRBD2. Germline V gene lookup returns CDR1 MDHEN and CDR2 SYDVKM. J gave up 6 bases and V 3 bases, and 12 bases lay outside the gene matches. CDR3 length equals 16 residues. The CDR3 DNA reads TGTGCCAGCAGTTTGAGCGGGACGGCGGGTGGCGATACGCAGTATTTT. It yields the protein CASSLSGTAGGDTQYF.

The chain joins TRBV9 to TRBJ1-4; D is unresolved. Germline V gives CDR1 SGDLS, CDR2 YYNGEE. The ends were cut back, 7 bases at V and 8 bases at J, with 21 bases in the middle. The CDR3 totals 15 residues. The CDR3, as DNA: TGTGCCAGCTTGTTGCGGGTTGGAGAGTACGAAAAACTGTTTTTT. Amino acid sequence: CASLLRVGEYEKLFF.

The chain links TRBV5-5 to TRBJ1-1; TRBD1 is a possible D gene (6 bases). The V end lost 4 bases, the J end lost 5 bases, and 15 bases lay between the germline ends. Looked up from germline, CDR1 is SGHKS and CDR2 is YYEKEE (reference sequence). CDR3 length: 14 residues. The DNA for the CDR3 is TGTGCCAGCAGCGTACGGGGGCAGGGAACTGAAGCTTTCTTT. Translating it yields CASSVRGQGTEAFF.

This sequence joins TRBV6-6 and TRBJ2-7, with TRBD1 as a possible D gene (6 bases). Between the trimmed V and J ends, which lost 6 bases and 3 bases, there was a span of 18 bases. This CDR3 is built from 15 residues. Germline V CDR1 and CDR2: MNHNY, SVGAGI (reference sequence). CDR3 DNA: TGTGCCAGCAGCTACGCCGGGACACCGATCTACGAGCAGTACTTC. Translating gives CASSYAGTPIYEQYF.

The CDR3 sequence: CASSYTGTRAKNIQYF. CDR3 DNA sequence: TGTGCCAGCAGCTATACCGGGACTAGGGCCAAAAACATTCAGTACTTC. The chain is built from TRBV5-8 and TRBJ2-4; 8 bases map to TRBD2. This CDR3 spans 16 amino acids. J gave up 1 base and V 3 bases, and 6 bases lay outside the gene matches. Germline loops: CDR1 SGHTS, CDR2 YDEGEE.

To note about this clone: The sample has other DNA sequences that encode this CDR3 too. The chain employs TRBV5-1 and TRBJ2-5; 7 bases align to TRBD1. CDR3 length equals 14 residues. After removal of 4 bases from V and 1 base from J, the junction contained 4 bases not matched to a gene. Germline V gene lookup returns CDR1 SGHRS and CDR2 YFSETQ. The CDR3 is CASSGGQPQETQYF. The CDR3 nucleotides read TGCGCCAGCAGCGGGGGACAGCCCCAAGAGACCCAGTACTTC.

Concerning this clone: Other DNA sequences in the sample encode the same CDR3. V is TRBV10-3 and J is TRBJ1-1; no reliable D call. Germline V gives CDR1 ENHRY, CDR2 SYGVKD. The CDR3 loop spans 13 amino acids. Deletions cut 3 bases from V and 6 bases from J, with 11 bases between. CDR3 residues: CAISDSQRAEAFF. The CDR3 DNA sequence: TGTGCCATCAGTGACAGTCAAAGGGCTGAAGCTTTCTTT.

V is TRBV19 and J is TRBJ1-5, with TRBD1 matching 7 bases. This CDR3 region has 15 residues. Trimming cost V 7 bases and J 2 bases; bases outside gene matches: 8. Germline V gene lookup returns CDR1 LNHDA and CDR2 SQIVND (reference sequence). The CDR3 loop reads CASTTTGEGNQPQHF. The CDR3 bases are TGTGCCAGTACCACCACAGGGGAAGGCAATCAGCCCCAGCATTTT.

A word on this clone: The sample contains more than one DNA sequence encoding this CDR3. The chain joins TRBV5-1 to TRBJ1-4, with D perhaps TRBD1 (6 bases). The V gene's germline CDR1 is SGHRS and CDR2 YFSETQ. The CDR3 loop spans 14 amino acids. V dropped 3 bases and J dropped 4 bases, with 10 bases sitting between them. CDR3 in amino acids: CASSSGGGNEKLFF. CDR3 DNA: TGCGCCAGCAGCTCCGGGGGCGGTAATGAAAAACTGTTTTTT.

V usage is TRBV6-1 and J usage is TRBJ1-5; no clear D. This CDR3 contains 15 residues. The V end was cut by 2 bases, the J end by 7 bases, with 15 bases between. Germline V gives CDR1 MNHNS, CDR2 SASEGT. The CDR3 is CASSESNGVGQPQHF. The CDR3 DNA reads as TGTGCCAGCAGTGAATCTAACGGGGTCGGACAGCCCCAGCATTTT.

This rearrangement joins TRBV4-3 to TRBJ2-3, with TRBD1 matching over 7 bases. Germline-derived CDR1 and CDR2 are LGHNA and YSLEER. V lost 1 base to trimming and J lost 5 bases; unmatched junction nucleotides: 9. The CDR3 is made up of 16 amino acids. This CDR3 reads CASSQVWTGIGDTQYF. CDR3 bases: TGCGCCAGCAGCCAAGTCTGGACAGGTATTGGAGATACGCAGTATTTT.